The clone carrying this T cell receptor (beta chain) was found a few times. Its matching antigen is unknown. This record belongs to a study of regulatory T cells in long-lasting Graves disease. Time point meaning: newly diagnosed GD, antithyroid drugs for less than 3 months. Generation of the TCR library employed RNA extracted from PBMCs. Blood from the periphery, 8.5 to 9 milliliters in all, was drawn into EDTA tubes. The CDR3 sequence is 15 residues long. Trimming removed 4 bases from V and 2 bases from J, with 12 bases in between. Germline CDR1 is ENHRY and CDR2 is SYGVKD. Arm-PCR of CDR3 regions and iRepertoire HTBI primers were the basis on which TCR beta libraries were built. TCRdb analysed the multiplex PCR reads with MiXCR anew, one entry per CDR3 protein. The table includes about 620,000 distinct CDR3 sequences, roughly 16% detected once. Broader study findings: TRBV28 was favored in persistent disease, as were TRBJ1-2 and TRBJ2-5.

This sample was shared with a second study, whose subject was T cells in Graves' hyperthyroidism and ophthalmopathy. This second study notes: Ophthalmopathy stood apart from stable hyperthyroidism in a 13 V-J model. With a median lead of around 6.7 months before onset, the model predicted ophthalmopathy.

This chain uses TRBV10-3 with TRBJ1-5; no firm D call. The sample consisted of peripheral blood mononuclear cells (PBMCs), taken at new diagnosis, from a patient treated with antithyroid drugs. The clonotype was recovered from a woman aged 25-40 years with Graves disease. The DNA of the CDR3 is TGTGCCATCAGTGCGAACGGGGTTGGCAATCAGCCCCAGCATTTT. Its protein is CAISANGVGNQPQHF.